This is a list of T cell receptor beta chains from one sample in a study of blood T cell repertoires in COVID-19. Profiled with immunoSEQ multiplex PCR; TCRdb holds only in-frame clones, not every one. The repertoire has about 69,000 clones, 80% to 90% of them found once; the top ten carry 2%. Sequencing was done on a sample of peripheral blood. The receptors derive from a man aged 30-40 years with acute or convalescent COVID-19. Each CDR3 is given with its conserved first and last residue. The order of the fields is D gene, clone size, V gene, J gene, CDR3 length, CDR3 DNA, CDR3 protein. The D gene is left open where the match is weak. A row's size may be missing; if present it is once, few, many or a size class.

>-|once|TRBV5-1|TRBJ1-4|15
TGCGCCAGCAGCTTGTTTGGACAGAGTAATGAAAAACTGTTTTTT
CASSLFGQSNEKLFF
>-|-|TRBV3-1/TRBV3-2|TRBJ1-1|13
TGTGCCAGCAGCCAAGGTTCCGGCACTGAAGCTTTCTTT
CASSQGSGTEAFF
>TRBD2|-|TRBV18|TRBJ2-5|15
TGTGCCAGCTCACGGGGAGCGGGGGACCAAGAGACCCAGTACTTC
CASSRGAGDQETQYF
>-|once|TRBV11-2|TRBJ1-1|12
TGTGCCAGCAGCTTCAGTGACACTGAAGCTTTCTTT
CASSFSDTEAFF
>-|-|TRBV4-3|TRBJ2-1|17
TGCGCCAGCAGCCCCGCCCTTGGGGCTCCTACGGACAATGAGCAGTTCTTC
CASSPALGAPTDNEQFF
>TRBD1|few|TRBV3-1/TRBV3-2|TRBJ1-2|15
TGTGCCAGCAGCCAGGTGGACAGGGCTAACTATGGCTACACCTTC
CASSQVDRANYGYTF
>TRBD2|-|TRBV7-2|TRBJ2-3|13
TGTGCCAGCAGCAACCTCGTAGCGGGAACACAGTATTTT
CASSNLVAGTQYF
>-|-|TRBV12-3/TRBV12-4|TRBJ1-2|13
TGTGCCAGCAGTTTCGTCCCAGTACAAAACTACACCTTC
CASSFVPVQNYTF
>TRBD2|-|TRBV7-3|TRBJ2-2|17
TGTGCCAGCAGCTTAGGGACGGGAGGGGAGGACACCGGGGAGCTGTTTTTT
CASSLGTGGEDTGELFF
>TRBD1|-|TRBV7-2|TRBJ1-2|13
TGTGCCAGCAGCCTCAAGGACAGGGTGGGCTACACCTTC
CASSLKDRVGYTF
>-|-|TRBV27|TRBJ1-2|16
TGTGCCAGCAGTTTATGGCCCAGGAAAGCTAACTATGGCTACACCTTC
CASSLWPRKANYGYTF
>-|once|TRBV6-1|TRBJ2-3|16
TGTGCCAGCAGTGAAGTCGTCGGTGGTAGCACAGATACGCAGTATTTT
CASSEVVGGSTDTQYF